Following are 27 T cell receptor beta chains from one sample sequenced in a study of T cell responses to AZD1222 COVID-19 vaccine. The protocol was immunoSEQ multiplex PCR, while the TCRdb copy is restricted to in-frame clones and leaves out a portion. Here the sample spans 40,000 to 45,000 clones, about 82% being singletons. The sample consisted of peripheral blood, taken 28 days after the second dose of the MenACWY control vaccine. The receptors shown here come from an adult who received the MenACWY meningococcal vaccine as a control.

CDR3 in amino acids: CASSPRTGRAETQYF. The CDR3 nucleotides read TGTGCCAGCAGCCCCCGGACAGGGCGGGCCGAGACCCAGTACTTC. The V call is TRBV3-1 (or the pseudogene TRBV3-2), the J call TRBJ2-5, with 8 bases fitting TRBD1. Trimming took 4 bases from V and 5 from J; bases not matched to a gene: 9. In germline, CDR1 is LGHDT, CDR2 YNNKEL (reference sequence). The CDR3 consists of 15 residues.

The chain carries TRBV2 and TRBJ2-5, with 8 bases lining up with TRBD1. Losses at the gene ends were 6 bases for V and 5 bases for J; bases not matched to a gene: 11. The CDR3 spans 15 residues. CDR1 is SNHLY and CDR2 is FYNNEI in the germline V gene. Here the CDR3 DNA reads TGTGCCAGCAGCCAGACAGGGGCCTTGAGGGAGACCCAGTACTTC. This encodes CASSQTGALRETQYF.

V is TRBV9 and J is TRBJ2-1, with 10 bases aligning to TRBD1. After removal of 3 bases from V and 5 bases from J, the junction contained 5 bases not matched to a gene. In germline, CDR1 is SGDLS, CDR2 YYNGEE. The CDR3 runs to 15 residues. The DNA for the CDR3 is TGTGCCAGCAGCGAGGGACAGGGGAGAGACAATGAGCAGTTCTTC. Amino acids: CASSEGQGRDNEQFF.

The CDR3 coding sequence is TGTGCCAGCAGCCTTCCCCGACAGGGGGCAGGAGGAAACACCATATATTTT. Translated, it gives CASSLPRQGAGGNTIYF. The genes are TRBV14 and TRBJ1-3; 10 nucleotides line up with TRBD1. Losses at the gene ends were 4 bases for V and 4 bases for J; bases not matched to a gene: 10. The CDR3 covers 17 residues. Germline V gene lookup returns CDR1 SGHDN and CDR2 FVKESK.

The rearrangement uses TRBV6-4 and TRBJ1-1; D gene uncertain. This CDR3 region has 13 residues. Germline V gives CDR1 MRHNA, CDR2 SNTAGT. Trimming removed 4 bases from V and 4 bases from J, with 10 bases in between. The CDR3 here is CASSVNYGTEAFF. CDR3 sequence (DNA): TGTGCCAGCAGTGTTAACTACGGCACTGAAGCTTTCTTT.

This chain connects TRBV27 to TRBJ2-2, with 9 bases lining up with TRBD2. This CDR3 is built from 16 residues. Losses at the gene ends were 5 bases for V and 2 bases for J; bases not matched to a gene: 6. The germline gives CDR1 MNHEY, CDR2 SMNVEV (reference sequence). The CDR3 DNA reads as TGTGCCAGCAGTCCAGTAGCGGGGGCCAACACCGGGGAGCTGTTTTTT. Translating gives CASSPVAGANTGELFF.

The CDR3 bases are TGTGCCAGCAGCTTAGCGAGACCTCCCTCCGATACGCAGTATTTT. It translates to CASSLARPPSDTQYF. The rearrangement links TRBV7-9 to TRBJ2-3; unclear D gene. The CDR3 loop spans 15 amino acids. Trimming shortened V by 0 bases and J by 6 bases, and 13 bases separated the two germline ends. The V gene's germline CDR1 is SEHNR and CDR2 FQNEAQ (reference sequence).

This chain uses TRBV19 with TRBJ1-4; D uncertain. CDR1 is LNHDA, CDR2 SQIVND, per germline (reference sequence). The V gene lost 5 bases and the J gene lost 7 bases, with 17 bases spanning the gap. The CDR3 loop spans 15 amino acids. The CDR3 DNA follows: TGTGCCAGTAGTCCCGGACGGTGGAGCTCTGAAAAACTGTTTTTT. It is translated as CASSPGRWSSEKLFF.

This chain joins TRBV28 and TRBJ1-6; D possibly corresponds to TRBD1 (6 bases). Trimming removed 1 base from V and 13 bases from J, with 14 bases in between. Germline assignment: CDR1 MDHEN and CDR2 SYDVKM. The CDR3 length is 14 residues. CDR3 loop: CASSLSRGGEPLHF. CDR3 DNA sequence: TGTGCCAGCAGTTTATCCAGGGGTGGTGAGCCCCTCCACTTT.

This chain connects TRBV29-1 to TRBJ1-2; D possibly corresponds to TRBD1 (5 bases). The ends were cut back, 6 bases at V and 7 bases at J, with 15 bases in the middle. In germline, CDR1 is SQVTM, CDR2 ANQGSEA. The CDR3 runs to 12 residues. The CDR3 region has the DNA TGCAGCGTCTCCCATGGGGCTCTTGGCTACACCTTC. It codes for CSVSHGALGYTF.

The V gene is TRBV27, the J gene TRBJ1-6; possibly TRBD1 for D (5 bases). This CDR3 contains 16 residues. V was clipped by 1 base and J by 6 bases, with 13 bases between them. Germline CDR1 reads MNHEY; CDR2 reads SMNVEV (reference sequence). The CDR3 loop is CASSLWGRLSNSPLHF. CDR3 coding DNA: TGTGCCAGCAGTTTATGGGGACGGCTCTCTAATTCACCCCTCCACTTT.

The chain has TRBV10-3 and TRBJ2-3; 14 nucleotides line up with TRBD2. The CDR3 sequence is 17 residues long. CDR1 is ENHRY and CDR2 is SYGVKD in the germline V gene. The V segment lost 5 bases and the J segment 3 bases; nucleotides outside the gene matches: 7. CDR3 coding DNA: TGTGCCATCAGTAGACTAGCGGGAGGGCCGAGAACAGATACGCAGTATTTT. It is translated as CAISRLAGGPRTDTQYF.

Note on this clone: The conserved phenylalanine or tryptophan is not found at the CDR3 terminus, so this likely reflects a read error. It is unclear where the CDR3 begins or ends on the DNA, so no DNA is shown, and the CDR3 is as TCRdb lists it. This CDR3 is CASSPYPGGHLVA. This chain uses TRBV7-8 with TRBJ2-7. The length of the CDR3 is 13 amino acids, counting both ends. CDR1 is SGHVS, CDR2 FQNEAQ, per germline.

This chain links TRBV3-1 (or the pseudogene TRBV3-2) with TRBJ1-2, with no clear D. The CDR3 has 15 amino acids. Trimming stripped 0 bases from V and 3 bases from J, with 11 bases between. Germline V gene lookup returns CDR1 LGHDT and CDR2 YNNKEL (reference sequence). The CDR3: CASSQDLGRDYGYTF. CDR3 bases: TGTGCCAGCAGCCAAGACCTGGGTAGGGACTATGGCTACACCTTC.

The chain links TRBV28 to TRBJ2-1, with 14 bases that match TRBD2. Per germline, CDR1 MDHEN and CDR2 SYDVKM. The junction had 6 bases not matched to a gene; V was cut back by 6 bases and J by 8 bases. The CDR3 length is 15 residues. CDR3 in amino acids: CASRPGLAGGHEQFF. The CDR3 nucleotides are TGTGCCAGCAGACCAGGACTAGCGGGAGGCCATGAGCAGTTCTTC.

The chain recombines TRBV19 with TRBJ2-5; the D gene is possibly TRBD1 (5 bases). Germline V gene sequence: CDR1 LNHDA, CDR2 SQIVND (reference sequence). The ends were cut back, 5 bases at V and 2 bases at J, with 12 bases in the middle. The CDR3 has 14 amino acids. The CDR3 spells CASSLDSLQETQYF. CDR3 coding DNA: TGTGCCAGTAGTCTTGACAGTCTTCAAGAGACCCAGTACTTC.

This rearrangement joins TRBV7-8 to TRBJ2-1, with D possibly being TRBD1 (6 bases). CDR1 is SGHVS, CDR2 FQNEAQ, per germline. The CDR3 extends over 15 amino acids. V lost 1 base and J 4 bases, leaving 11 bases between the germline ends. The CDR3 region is CASSLEGEAYNEQFF. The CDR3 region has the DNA TGTGCCAGCAGCTTAGAGGGGGAAGCGTACAATGAGCAGTTCTTC.

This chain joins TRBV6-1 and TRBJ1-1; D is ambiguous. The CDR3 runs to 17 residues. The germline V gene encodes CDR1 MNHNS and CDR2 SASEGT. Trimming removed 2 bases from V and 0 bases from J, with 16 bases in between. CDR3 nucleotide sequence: TGTGCCAGCAGTGAAACGATAGCCATTTCCATGAACACTGAAGCTTTCTTT. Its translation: CASSETIAISMNTEAFF.

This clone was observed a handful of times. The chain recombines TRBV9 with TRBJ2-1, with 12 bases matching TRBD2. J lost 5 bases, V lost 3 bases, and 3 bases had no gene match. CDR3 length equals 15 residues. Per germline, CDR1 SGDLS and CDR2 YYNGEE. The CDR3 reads CASSATSGGNNEQFF. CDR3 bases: TGTGCCAGCAGCGCAACTAGCGGGGGGAACAATGAGCAGTTCTTC.

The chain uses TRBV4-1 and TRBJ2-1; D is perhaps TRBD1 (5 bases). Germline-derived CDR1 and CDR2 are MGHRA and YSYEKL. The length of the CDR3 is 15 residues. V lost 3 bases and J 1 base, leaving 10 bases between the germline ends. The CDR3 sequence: CASSHGHRSYNEQFF. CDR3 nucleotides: TGCGCCAGCAGCCACGGACACAGGTCCTACAATGAGCAGTTCTTC.

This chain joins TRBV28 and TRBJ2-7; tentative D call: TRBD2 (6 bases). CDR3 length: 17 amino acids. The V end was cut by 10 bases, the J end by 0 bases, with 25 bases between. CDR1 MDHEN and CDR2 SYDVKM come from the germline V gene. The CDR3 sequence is CATTPAGPLESSYEQYF. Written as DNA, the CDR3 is TGTGCCACCACGCCGGCGGGACCCCTCGAAAGCTCCTACGAGCAGTACTTC. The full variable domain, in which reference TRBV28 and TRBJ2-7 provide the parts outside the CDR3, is DVKVTQSSRYLVKRTGEKVFLECVQDMDHENMFWYRQDPGLGLRLIYFSYDVKMKEKGDIPEGYSVSREKKERFSLILESASTNQTSMYLCATTPAGPLESSYEQYFGPGTRLTVT.

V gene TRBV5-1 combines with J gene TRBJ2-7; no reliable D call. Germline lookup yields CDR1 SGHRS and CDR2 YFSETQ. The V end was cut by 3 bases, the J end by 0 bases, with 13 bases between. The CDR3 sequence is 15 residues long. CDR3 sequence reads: CASSSRTFSSYEQYV. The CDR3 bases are TGCGCCAGCAGCTCTCGGACCTTCAGCTCCTACGAGCAGTACGTC.

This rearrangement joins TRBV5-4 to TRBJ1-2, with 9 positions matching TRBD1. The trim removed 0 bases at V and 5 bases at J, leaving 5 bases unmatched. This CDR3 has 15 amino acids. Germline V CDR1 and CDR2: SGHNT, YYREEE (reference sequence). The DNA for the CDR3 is TGTGCCAGCAGCTTGGCTGGGGGGACAGGGTATGGCTACACCTTC. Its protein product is CASSLAGGTGYGYTF.

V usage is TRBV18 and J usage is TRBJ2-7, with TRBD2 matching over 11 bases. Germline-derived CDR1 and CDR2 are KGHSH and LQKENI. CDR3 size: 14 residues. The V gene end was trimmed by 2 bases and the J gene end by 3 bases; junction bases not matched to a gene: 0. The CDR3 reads CASSPGTSGYEQYF. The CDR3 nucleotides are TGTGCCAGCTCACCAGGGACTAGCGGCTACGAGCAGTACTTC. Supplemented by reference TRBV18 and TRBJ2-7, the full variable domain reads NAGVMQNPRHLVRRRGQEARLRCSPMKGHSHVYWYRQLPEEGLKFMVYLQKENIIDESGMPKERFSAEFPKEGPSILRIQQVVRGDSAAYFCASSPGTSGYEQYFGPGTRLTVT.

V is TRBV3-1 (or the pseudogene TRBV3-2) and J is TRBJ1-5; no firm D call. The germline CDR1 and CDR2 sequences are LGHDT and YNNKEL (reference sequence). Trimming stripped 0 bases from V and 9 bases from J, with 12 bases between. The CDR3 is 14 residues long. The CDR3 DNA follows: TGTGCCAGCAGCCAAGATCCCAGCCCCCGGCCCCAGCATTTT. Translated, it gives CASSQDPSPRPQHF.

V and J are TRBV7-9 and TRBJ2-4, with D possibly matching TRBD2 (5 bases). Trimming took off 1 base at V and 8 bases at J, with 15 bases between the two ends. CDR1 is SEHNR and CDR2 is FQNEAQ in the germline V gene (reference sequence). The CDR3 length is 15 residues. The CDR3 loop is CASSLDTDYGDIQYF. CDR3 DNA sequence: TGTGCCAGCAGCTTAGATACAGATTACGGGGACATTCAGTACTTC.

CDR3 amino acids: CASSFTSGRGETQYF. The CDR3 DNA reads as TGTGCCAGCAGCTTTACTAGCGGGAGAGGAGAGACCCAGTACTTC. V is TRBV11-3 and J is TRBJ2-5; 11 nucleotides match TRBD2. The trim removed 3 bases at V and 4 bases at J, leaving 4 bases unmatched. The length of the CDR3 is 15 residues. Germline V gives CDR1 SGHNT, CDR2 YENEEA.